The 20 T cell receptor beta chains below all came from one sample that was sequenced in a study of beta chain features in type 1 diabetes. TCRB transcripts that were expressed got sequenced, as all of the isolated RNA had been reverse transcribed. TCRdb keeps only in-frame clones here, not all; method: immunoSEQ multiplex PCR. The data show about 140,000 clones, with 10% seen just once and under 1.5% held by the top ten. The source material was naive CD4+ T cells from blood. These receptors originate from a man younger than 35 in good health.

This clone was observed a handful of times. The gene calls are TRBV11-2 and TRBJ2-1; 7 bases agree with TRBD1. CDR3 length: 15 amino acids. J gave up 0 bases and V 6 bases, and 5 bases lay outside the gene matches. Germline loops: CDR1 SGHAT, CDR2 FQNNGV. CDR3 sequence reads: CASSKQGSSYNEQFF. CDR3 sequence (DNA): TGTGCCAGCAGTAAACAGGGGTCCTCCTACAATGAGCAGTTCTTC.

The J gene is TRBJ1-1, the V gene TRBV29-1; 7 positions match TRBD1. CDR3 size: 13 residues. The V and J ends lost 4 bases and 4 bases, in that order; junction bases with no gene match: 6. From germline, CDR1 is SQVTM and CDR2 ANQGSEA. The CDR3 loop is CSVGQGMGTEAFF. In nucleotides, the CDR3 is TGCAGCGTTGGACAGGGAATGGGCACTGAAGCTTTCTTT.

This clone has just a few counts. The rearrangement uses TRBV10-3 and TRBJ2-1, with 10 bases fitting TRBD2. The V gene end was trimmed by 6 bases and the J gene end by 8 bases; junction bases not matched to a gene: 7. The CDR3 covers 14 residues. The germline V gene encodes CDR1 ENHRY and CDR2 SYGVKD. The chain's CDR3 is CAIRAAGGPYEQFF. CDR3 bases: TGTGCCATCAGGGCAGCGGGGGGGCCATATGAGCAGTTCTTC.

This clone is a singleton in its sample. The chain links TRBV11-2 to TRBJ1-2; D is possibly TRBD1 (6 bases). CDR1 is SGHAT, CDR2 FQNNGV, per germline. V dropped 5 bases and J dropped 8 bases, with 21 bases sitting between them. The CDR3 runs 15 residues. The CDR3 loop reads CASSRQQSGGTGYTF. The CDR3 region has the DNA TGTGCCAGCAGCCGCCAACAAAGCGGGGGGACAGGCTACACCTTC. The full variable domain, completed using reference TRBV11-2 and TRBJ1-2, is EAGVAQSPRYKIIEKRQSVAFWCNPISGHATLYWYQQILGQGPKLLIQFQNNGVVDDSQLPKDRFSAERLKGVDSTLKIQPAKLEDSAVYLCASSRQQSGGTGYTFGSGTRLTVV.

V usage is TRBV7-9 and J usage is TRBJ2-7; 8 nucleotides agree with TRBD2. This CDR3 has 14 residues. The germline V gene has CDR1 SEHNR and CDR2 FQNEAQ (reference sequence). The V and J ends lost 6 bases and 3 bases, in that order; junction bases with no gene match: 7. The CDR3 loop is CASSFGAGDYEQYF. For the CDR3, the DNA is TGTGCCAGCAGTTTTGGAGCGGGGGACTACGAGCAGTACTTC.

The chain couples TRBV28 to TRBJ1-3, with D unresolved. The CDR3 extends over 15 amino acids. The germline V gene has CDR1 MDHEN and CDR2 SYDVKM. Between the trimmed V and J ends, which lost 2 bases and 5 bases, there was a span of 13 bases. The CDR3 DNA reads TGTGCCAGCAGTTTACCCATCGGGAGGCGAAACACCATATATTTT. Translated: CASSLPIGRRNTIYF.

A few counts support this clone. V gene TRBV7-9 combines with J gene TRBJ1-6, with D possibly being TRBD1 (5 bases). Trimming pared 5 bases from V and 7 bases from J, leaving 15 bases between. The CDR3 contains 15 residues. Per the germline V gene, CDR1 is SEHNR and CDR2 is FQNEAQ (reference sequence). Here the CDR3 DNA reads TGTGCCAGCAGCCAGCGGGGGGGAAGAAATTCACCCCTCCACTTT. Amino acid sequence: CASSQRGGRNSPLHF.

The chain joins TRBV5-1 to TRBJ2-1; 8 bases are shared with TRBD2. The CDR3 is 16 amino acids. Germline V gene sequence: CDR1 SGHRS, CDR2 YFSETQ. After removal of 0 bases from V and 5 bases from J, the junction contained 7 bases not matched to a gene. The CDR3 nucleotides are TGCGCCAGCAGCTTGGATCCGGGGGGGGTAAACAATGAGCAGTTCTTC. Translating gives CASSLDPGGVNNEQFF.

The chain joins TRBV5-4 to TRBJ2-1, with D unclear. Germline V CDR1 and CDR2: SGHNT, YYREEE (reference sequence). The CDR3 consists of 15 residues. The V gene lost 0 bases and the J gene lost 0 bases, with 7 bases spanning the gap. The CDR3 nucleotides are TGTGCCAGCAGCTTGGATACTGGCTCCTACAATGAGCAGTTCTTC. Translation: CASSLDTGSYNEQFF.

This chain joins TRBV7-2 and TRBJ2-7; TRBD1 aligns across 8 bases. Losses at the gene ends were 4 bases for V and 2 bases for J; bases not matched to a gene: 7. There are 15 residues in the CDR3. CDR1 is SGHTA, CDR2 FQGNSA, per germline. The CDR3 nucleotides read TGTGCCAGCAGCTCCCCAGGGGGCGTTGCCTACGAGCAGTACTTC. Protein sequence: CASSSPGGVAYEQYF.

This clone was observed a handful of times. The V and J genes are TRBV30 and TRBJ1-3; the match to TRBD1 covers 7 bases. After removal of 4 bases from V and 4 bases from J, the junction contained 7 bases not matched to a gene. Looked up from germline, CDR1 is GTSNPN and CDR2 is SVGIG (reference sequence). The CDR3 length is 14 residues. DNA of the CDR3: TGTGCCTGGAAGCTGACAGGGTCAGGAAACACCATATATTTT. It codes for CAWKLTGSGNTIYF.

The V and J genes are TRBV11-2 and TRBJ2-3, with D possibly being TRBD1 (5 bases). Germline CDR1 is SGHAT and CDR2 is FQNNGV. The V and J ends lost 5 bases and 1 base respectively, with 10 bases between them. CDR3 length equals 14 residues. The CDR3 loop is CASSPRVGTDTQYF. In DNA, the CDR3 is TGTGCCAGCAGCCCCAGGGTCGGCACAGATACGCAGTATTTT.

V and J are TRBV28 and TRBJ2-3, with D tentatively TRBD2 (5 bases). Between the trimmed V and J ends, which lost 2 bases and 0 bases, there was a span of 6 bases. This CDR3 is 14 amino acids long. The V gene's germline CDR1 is MDHEN and CDR2 SYDVKM. The CDR3 spells CASSLGGSTDTQYF. For the CDR3, the DNA is TGTGCCAGCAGTTTAGGAGGTAGCACAGATACGCAGTATTTT.

This clone was counted between two and nine times. This CDR3 is CATSREGGSTGELFF. CDR3 nucleotides: TGTGCCACCAGCAGAGAAGGGGGTAGCACCGGGGAGCTGTTTTTT. This chain connects TRBV15 to TRBJ2-2, with D tentatively TRBD1 (6 bases). V gave up 0 bases and J gave up 4 bases, with 9 bases separating them. CDR1 and CDR2 from the germline V gene are LNHNV and YYDKDF (reference sequence). This CDR3 contains 15 residues.

The chain links TRBV9 to TRBJ2-5; 9 bases agree with TRBD2. The CDR3 consists of 17 residues. V lost 0 bases, J lost 1 base, and 7 bases stayed unmatched. From germline, CDR1 is SGDLS and CDR2 YYNGEE. The CDR3, as DNA: TGTGCCAGCAGCGTAGGGGCTAGCGGGGCCGCCCAAGAGACCCAGTACTTC. The encoded protein is CASSVGASGAAQETQYF.

This clone was detected a few times. The chain has TRBV19 and TRBJ1-2; D is possibly TRBD1 (5 bases). Trimming cost V 1 base and J 0 bases, with 12 bases left between them. From germline, CDR1 is LNHDA and CDR2 SQIVND (reference sequence). The CDR3 runs 16 residues. Here the CDR3 DNA reads TGTGCCAGTAGTATAGCCGGCGGGGCAGCTAACTATGGCTACACCTTC. As protein: CASSIAGGAANYGYTF. Full variable domain (missing parts from reference TRBV19 and TRBJ1-2): DGGITQSPKYLFRKEGQNVTLSCEQNLNHDAMYWYRQDPGQGLRLIYYSQIVNDFQKGDIAEGYSVSREKKESFPLTVTSAQKNPTAFYLCASSIAGGAANYGYTFGSGTRLTVV.

This clone has more than one count but fewer than ten. This sequence joins TRBV5-6 and TRBJ1-1; D is undetermined. With 0 bases removed from V and 5 bases from J, the gap between germline ends came to 17 bases. The CDR3 runs 16 residues. Germline values: CDR1 SGHDT, CDR2 YYEEEE. The CDR3 is CASSLDGLAAWTEAFF. DNA of the CDR3: TGTGCCAGCAGCTTGGACGGACTAGCAGCTTGGACTGAAGCTTTCTTT.

J is TRBJ1-4 and V is TRBV7-2, with D possibly being TRBD1 (5 bases). The CDR3 totals 15 residues. Trimming stripped 1 base from V and 3 bases from J, with 9 bases between. The germline gives CDR1 SGHTA, CDR2 FQGNSA. CDR3 residues: CASSLGGAANEKLFF. The CDR3 DNA sequence: TGTGCCAGCAGCTTAGGTGGGGCCGCTAATGAAAAACTGTTTTTT.

CDR3 coding DNA: TGCAGCGTTGATAGAGGTCCTAGCGGGCGCACAGATACGCAGTATTTT. Amino acids: CSVDRGPSGRTDTQYF. The chain employs TRBV29-1 and TRBJ2-3, with TRBD2 matching 8 bases. This CDR3 region has 16 residues. The trim removed 3 bases at V and 1 base at J, leaving 9 bases unmatched. CDR1 is SQVTM, CDR2 ANQGSEA, per germline.

This clone came up a few times. The chain combines TRBV19 with TRBJ1-5, with 10 bases identical to TRBD1. Per the germline V gene, CDR1 is LNHDA and CDR2 is SQIVND (reference sequence). The CDR3 contains 15 residues. The J segment lost 7 bases and the V segment lost 9 bases, leaving 12 bases of the junction unmatched. As DNA, the CDR3 is TGTGCCAGCAAATTGGGGACAGGGGAGGAACAGCCCCAGCATTTT. It specifies CASKLGTGEEQPQHF.